This T cell receptor (beta chain) originates from a study of siplizumab effects on memory and regulatory T cells. Findings of the study overall: Neither a naive nor a memory phenotype was assignable to roughly 80-96% of proliferating CD4+ or CD8+ clones. The alloresponse seemed to draw substantially on naive T cells, which appeared more diverse than memory cells.

Assays examined approximately 9.1 x 10^4 TCR templates per sample. TCRdb keeps only in-frame clones here, not all; method: immunoSEQ multiplex PCR. This table has more than 95,000 clones, 93% appearing once. Concerning this clone itself: Its specificity is not known.

The receptor comes from a human donor in good health. The specimen sequenced was Tregs sorted from blood.

DNA for the CDR3: TGTGCCAGCAGCTTCGCTGTGCTAGCGGGAGGGAGTGAAGAGACCCAGTACTTC. Protein product: CASSFAVLAGGSEETQYF. V usage is TRBV7-9 and J usage is TRBJ2-5; 12 bases line up with TRBD2. The CDR3 totals 18 residues. The ends lost 3 bases at V and 3 bases at J; junction bases unmatched: 11. CDR1 and CDR2 (germline): SEHNR, FQNEAQ (reference sequence).